Listed below are T cell receptor beta chains from one sample, sequenced in a study of human T cells and chemical hapten exposure. TCRdb reprocessed the RACE reads via MiXCR and lists one record per CDR3 protein. This table holds approximately 100,000 distinct CDR3 sequences, about a tenth found once. The starting material was whole blood, obtained in connection with sensitization to the hapten diphenylcyclopropenone (DPC). The source of these receptors is a middle-aged woman with alopecia areata. Some clones in this sample may be carry-over from other donors' samples. Both conserved end residues are part of each CDR3. Fields, in order: D gene, J gene, V gene, clone size, CDR3 protein, CDR3 DNA. D genes are given only for firm matches. Expanded clones get a size class; other rows say once, few or many, or leave the size out.

D: -; J: TRBJ1-1; V: TRBV2; size: -; CDR3: CASSVSRGGTEAFF; DNA: TGTGCCAGCAGTGTGTCGAGGGGTGGAACTGAAGCTTTCTTT
D: TRBD1; J: TRBJ2-1; V: TRBV6-5; size: -; CDR3: CASRAPDRVSQFF; DNA: TGTGCCAGCAGAGCACCAGACAGGGTTTCCCAGTTCTTC
D: TRBD2; J: TRBJ2-1; V: TRBV7-8; size: -; CDR3: CASSPGTSHEQFF; DNA: TGTGCCAGCAGCCCCGGGACTAGTCATGAGCAGTTCTTC
D: -; J: TRBJ1-1; V: TRBV28; size: -; CDR3: CASSPPRTKNTEAFF; DNA: TGTGCCAGCAGTCCCCCACGGACAAAGAACACTGAAGCTTTCTTT
D: -; J: TRBJ2-4; V: TRBV29-1; size: many; CDR3: CSVEIAKNIQYF; DNA: TGCAGCGTTGAAATAGCCAAAAACATTCAGTACTTC
D: -; J: TRBJ1-1; V: TRBV5-1; size: few; CDR3: CASSLFLATEAFF; DNA: TGCGCCAGCAGCCTGTTTCTCGCCACTGAAGCTTTCTTT
D: -; J: TRBJ2-4; V: TRBV4-3; size: few; CDR3: CASSQETPRSIQYF; DNA: TGCGCCAGCAGCCAAGAGACCCCCAGATCCATTCAGTACTTC
D: -; J: TRBJ1-1; V: TRBV6-5; size: many; CDR3: CASSRGGRATEAFF; DNA: TGTGCCAGCAGCCGGGGGGGAAGGGCCACTGAAGCTTTCTTT
D: TRBD1; J: TRBJ2-2; V: TRBV7-9; size: -; CDR3: CASSSIQGAGDTGELFF; DNA: TGTGCCAGCAGCTCAATACAGGGGGCCGGGGACACCGGGGAGCTGTTTTTT
D: -; J: TRBJ2-6; V: TRBV5-4; size: few; CDR3: CASSQGRVLAGANVLTF; DNA: TGTGCCAGCAGCCAGGGGAGGGTTTTGGCTGGGGCCAACGTCCTGACTTTC
D: -; J: TRBJ2-7; V: TRBV6-5; size: few; CDR3: CASSSRGSGLSYEQYF; DNA: TGTGCCAGCAGTAGCCGAGGCTCCGGATTGTCCTACGAGCAGTACTTC
D: -; J: TRBJ2-1; V: TRBV7-2; size: few; CDR3: CASSLGQGGVNEQFF; DNA: TGTGCCAGCAGCTTAGGACAGGGAGGGGTTAATGAGCAGTTCTTC
D: -; J: TRBJ1-3; V: TRBV6-5; size: many; CDR3: CASSYSWSSGNTIYF; DNA: TGTGCCAGCAGTTACTCTTGGAGCTCTGGAAACACCATATATTTT
D: -; J: TRBJ1-2; V: TRBV20-1; size: many; CDR3: CSARVATTYGYTF; DNA: TGCAGTGCTAGAGTGGCGACCACCTATGGCTACACCTTC
D: -; J: TRBJ1-3; V: TRBV7-9; size: few; CDR3: CASRREGAGNTIYF; DNA: TGTGCCAGCAGACGTGAAGGGGCTGGAAACACCATATATTTT
D: TRBD2; J: TRBJ2-3; V: TRBV6-5; size: -; CDR3: CASSYRGGPDTQYF; DNA: TGTGCCAGCAGTTACCGGGGGGGCCCAGATACGCAGTATTTT
D: TRBD1; J: TRBJ2-3; V: TRBV29-1; size: few; CDR3: CSVGGDRSSTDTQYF; DNA: TGCAGCGTTGGGGGGGACAGGAGTAGCACAGATACGCAGTATTTT
D: TRBD2; J: TRBJ2-3; V: TRBV7-9; size: many; CDR3: CASSLTGGATADTQYF; DNA: TGTGCCAGCAGCTTAACCGGGGGGGCCACGGCAGATACGCAGTATTTT
D: -; J: TRBJ2-2; V: TRBV4-2; size: few; CDR3: CASSQGANTGELFF; DNA: TGTGCCAGCAGCCAGGGGGCGAACACCGGGGAGCTGTTTTTT
D: -; J: TRBJ2-7; V: TRBV27; size: many; CDR3: CASSTPPYEQYF; DNA: TGTGCCAGCAGTACGCCTCCCTACGAGCAGTACTTC
D: -; J: TRBJ2-7; V: TRBV7-2; size: many; CDR3: CASSLGRGAVEQYF; DNA: TGTGCCAGCAGCTTAGGTCGGGGGGCAGTCGAGCAGTACTTC
D: -; J: TRBJ2-7; V: TRBV4-2; size: few; CDR3: CASSQESALSYEQYF; DNA: TGTGCCAGCAGCCAAGAATCAGCACTCTCCTACGAGCAGTACTTC
D: -; J: TRBJ2-7; V: TRBV9; size: few; CDR3: CASSVGLLSEQYF; DNA: TGTGCCAGCAGCGTAGGACTTTTGTCCGAGCAGTACTTC
D: TRBD2; J: TRBJ2-7; V: TRBV18; size: -; CDR3: CASSHTSGGLYEQYF; DNA: TGTGCCAGCTCCCACACTAGCGGTGGTTTGTACGAGCAGTACTTC
D: -; J: TRBJ1-2; V: TRBV10-3; size: many; CDR3: CAVSREGDYGYTF; DNA: TGTGCCGTCTCCAGGGAAGGAGACTATGGCTACACCTTC
D: -; J: TRBJ2-3; V: TRBV11-2; size: few; CDR3: CASSRRPNLADTQYF; DNA: TGTGCCAGCAGCAGGAGACCTAATTTGGCGGATACGCAGTATTTT
D: -; J: TRBJ1-2; V: TRBV10-3; size: many; CDR3: CAISEWDNLGHGYTF; DNA: TGTGCCATCAGTGAGTGGGATAATCTTGGTCATGGCTACACCTTC
D: -; J: TRBJ1-1; V: TRBV7-2; size: -; CDR3: CASSPQTTYATEAFF; DNA: TGTGCCAGCAGCCCCCAGACGACATACGCCACTGAAGCTTTCTTT
D: -; J: TRBJ1-1; V: TRBV28; size: many; CDR3: CASSLHPEAFF; DNA: TGTGCCAGCAGTTTACACCCTGAAGCTTTCTTT
D: TRBD2; J: TRBJ2-4; V: TRBV7-2; size: -; CDR3: CASSQSGLAGVQYF; DNA: TGTGCCAGCAGCCAGAGCGGACTAGCGGGGGTTCAGTACTTC
D: -; J: TRBJ1-1; V: TRBV5-5; size: few; CDR3: CASSLAGGLEAFF; DNA: TGTGCCAGCAGCTTGGCCGGTGGCCTTGAAGCTTTCTTT
D: -; J: TRBJ1-2; V: TRBV5-1; size: -; CDR3: CASSFGQPTNYGYTF; DNA: TGCGCCAGCAGCTTTGGACAGCCTACAAACTATGGCTACACCTTC
D: -; J: TRBJ2-3; V: TRBV7-2; size: few; CDR3: CASSLLRGKTDTQYF; DNA: TGTGCCAGCAGCTTACTCCGGGGGAAGACAGATACGCAGTATTTT
D: -; J: TRBJ1-1; V: TRBV7-9; size: medium-sized; CDR3: CASSLETLKRRGAFF; DNA: TGTGCCAGCAGCTTGGAAACTCTCAAAAGAAGGGGAGCTTTCTTT
D: -; J: TRBJ2-1; V: TRBV5-1; size: many; CDR3: CASSLQGRSSYNEQFF; DNA: TGCGCCAGCAGCTTGCAGGGTCGGTCCTCCTACAATGAGCAGTTCTTC
D: TRBD1; J: TRBJ2-2; V: TRBV27; size: -; CDR3: CASSVRQGTGELFF; DNA: TGTGCCAGCAGTGTCCGACAGGGAACCGGGGAGCTGTTTTTT
D: TRBD2; J: TRBJ2-4; V: TRBV10-3; size: many; CDR3: CAISEKSAGENIQYF; DNA: TGTGCCATCAGTGAGAAGTCGGCGGGGGAAAACATTCAGTACTTC
D: -; J: TRBJ2-3; V: TRBV5-1; size: -; CDR3: CASSPDPNNGETQYF; DNA: TGCGCCAGCAGCCCGGACCCTAACAACGGGGAGACGCAGTATTTT
D: -; J: TRBJ2-7; V: TRBV4-1; size: few; CDR3: CASSLLANYEQYF; DNA: TGCGCCAGCAGCCTCCTAGCGAACTACGAGCAGTACTTC
D: -; J: TRBJ2-1; V: TRBV11-1; size: few; CDR3: CASSLGIRSYNEQFF; DNA: TGTGCCAGCAGCTTAGGCATTCGCTCCTACAATGAGCAGTTCTTC
D: -; J: TRBJ1-5; V: TRBV19; size: few; CDR3: CASSPRSGQAYNQPQHF; DNA: TGTGCCAGTAGTCCCCGTTCAGGGCAGGCATATAATCAGCCCCAGCATTTT
D: -; J: TRBJ1-2; V: TRBV12-3/TRBV12-4; size: -; CDR3: CASRSRGPYGYTF; DNA: TGTGCCAGCAGATCCCGGGGCCCTTATGGCTACACCTTC
D: -; J: TRBJ1-3; V: TRBV4-3; size: -; CDR3: CASSQALGGGNTIYF; DNA: TGCGCCAGCAGCCAGGCTCTTGGCGGCGGAAACACCATATATTTT
D: -; J: TRBJ2-2; V: TRBV7-8; size: many; CDR3: CASSGPVSLTGELFF; DNA: TGTGCCAGCAGTGGCCCGGTATCCCTCACCGGGGAGCTGTTTTTT
D: -; J: TRBJ2-7; V: TRBV5-1; size: -; CDR3: CASSASGVSYEQYF; DNA: TGCGCCAGCAGCGCCTCAGGGGTGTCCTACGAGCAGTACTTC
D: TRBD1; J: TRBJ2-7; V: TRBV7-6; size: few; CDR3: CASSPKTGKSNEQYF; DNA: TGTGCCAGCAGCCCCAAGACAGGGAAAAGTAACGAGCAGTACTTC
D: -; J: TRBJ2-1; V: TRBV11-3; size: few; CDR3: CASSATQGGTYNEQFF; DNA: TGTGCCAGCAGCGCAACGCAAGGTGGGACCTACAATGAGCAGTTCTTC
D: -; J: TRBJ1-4; V: TRBV5-1; size: -; CDR3: CASSLDRTEKLFF; DNA: TGCGCCAGCAGCTTGGATCGGACAGAAAAACTGTTTTTT
D: TRBD2; J: TRBJ2-3; V: TRBV29-1; size: -; CDR3: CSVDGGAVPNIDTQYF; DNA: TGCAGCGTTGACGGGGGGGCCGTCCCGAACATAGATACGCAGTATTTT
D: -; J: TRBJ2-4; V: TRBV12-3/TRBV12-4; size: -; CDR3: CASSATGPKNIQYF; DNA: TGTGCCAGCAGCGCTACAGGGCCCAAAAACATTCAGTACTTC
D: TRBD1; J: TRBJ1-6; V: TRBV11-2; size: -; CDR3: CASSLRYGTGVTNSPLHF; DNA: TGTGCCAGCAGCTTACGCTATGGGACAGGAGTAACTAATTCACCCCTCCACTTT
D: TRBD1; J: TRBJ1-1; V: TRBV7-9; size: -; CDR3: CASSSDRAEAFF; DNA: TGTGCCAGCAGCTCGGACAGGGCGGAGGCTTTCTTT
D: -; J: TRBJ2-3; V: TRBV29-1; size: -; CDR3: CSAPGASTDTQYF; DNA: TGCAGCGCCCCGGGGGCAAGCACAGATACGCAGTATTTT
D: -; J: TRBJ2-1; V: TRBV6-6; size: many; CDR3: CASSYGPGDYNEQFF; DNA: TGTGCCAGCAGTTACGGCCCGGGGGACTACAATGAGCAGTTCTTC
D: TRBD2; J: TRBJ2-1; V: TRBV5-4; size: few; CDR3: CASSLSSGRPYNEQFF; DNA: TGTGCCAGCAGCTTGTCTAGCGGGCGACCCTACAATGAGCAGTTCTTC
D: TRBD2; J: TRBJ2-5; V: TRBV2; size: few; CDR3: CASSPGGGPQETQYF; DNA: TGTGCCAGCAGCCCGGGGGGGGGCCCACAAGAGACCCAGTACTTC
D: -; J: TRBJ1-5; V: TRBV5-5; size: many; CDR3: CASSYSGPGESNQPQHF; DNA: TGTGCCAGCAGCTACTCGGGCCCCGGAGAGAGCAATCAGCCCCAGCATTTT
D: -; J: TRBJ2-7; V: TRBV2; size: many; CDR3: CASMDTPYEQYF; DNA: TGTGCCAGTATGGATACACCGTACGAGCAGTACTTC